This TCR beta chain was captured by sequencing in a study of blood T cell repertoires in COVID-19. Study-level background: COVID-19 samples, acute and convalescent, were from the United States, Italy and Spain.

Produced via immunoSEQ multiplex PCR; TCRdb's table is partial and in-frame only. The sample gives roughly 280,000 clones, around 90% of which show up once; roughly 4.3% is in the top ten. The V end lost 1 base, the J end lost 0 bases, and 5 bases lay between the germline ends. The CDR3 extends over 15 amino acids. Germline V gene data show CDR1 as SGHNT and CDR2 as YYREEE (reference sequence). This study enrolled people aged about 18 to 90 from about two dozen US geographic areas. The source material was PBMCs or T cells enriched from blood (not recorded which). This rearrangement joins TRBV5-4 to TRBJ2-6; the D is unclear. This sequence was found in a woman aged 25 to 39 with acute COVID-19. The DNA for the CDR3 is TGTGCCAGCAGCTTGCCTTACTCTGGGGCCAACGTCCTGACTTTC. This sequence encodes CASSLPYSGANVLTF. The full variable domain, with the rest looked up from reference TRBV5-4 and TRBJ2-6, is ETGVTQSPTHLIKTRGQQVTLRCSSQSGHNTVSWYQQALGQGPQFIFQYYREEENGRGNFPPRFSGLQFPNYSSELNVNALELDDSALYLCASSLPYSGANVLTFGAGSRLTVL.